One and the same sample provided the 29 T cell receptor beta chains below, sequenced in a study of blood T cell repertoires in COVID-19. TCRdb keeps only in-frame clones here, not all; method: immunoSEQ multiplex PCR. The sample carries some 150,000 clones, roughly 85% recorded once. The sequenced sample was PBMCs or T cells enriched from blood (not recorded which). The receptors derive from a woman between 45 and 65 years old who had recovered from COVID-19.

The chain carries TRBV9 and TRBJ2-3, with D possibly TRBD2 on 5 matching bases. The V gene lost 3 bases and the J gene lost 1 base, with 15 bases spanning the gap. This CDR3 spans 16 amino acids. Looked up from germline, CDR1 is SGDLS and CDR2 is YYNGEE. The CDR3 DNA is TGTGCCAGCAGCGCGGACTTTTCTCTGCGCACAGATACGCAGTATTTT. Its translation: CASSADFSLRTDTQYF.

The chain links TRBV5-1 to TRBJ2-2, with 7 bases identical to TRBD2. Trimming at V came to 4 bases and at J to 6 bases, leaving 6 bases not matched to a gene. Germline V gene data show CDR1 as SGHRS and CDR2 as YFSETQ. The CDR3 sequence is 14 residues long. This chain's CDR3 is CASSVAGESGELFF. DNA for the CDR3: TGCGCCAGCAGCGTGGCGGGAGAATCCGGGGAGCTGTTTTTT.

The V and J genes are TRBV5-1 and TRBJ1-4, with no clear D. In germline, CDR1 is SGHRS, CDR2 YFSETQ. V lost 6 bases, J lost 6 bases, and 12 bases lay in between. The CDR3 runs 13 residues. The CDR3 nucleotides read TGCGCCAGCAAGGACTCCGGGGATGAAAAACTGTTTTTT. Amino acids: CASKDSGDEKLFF.

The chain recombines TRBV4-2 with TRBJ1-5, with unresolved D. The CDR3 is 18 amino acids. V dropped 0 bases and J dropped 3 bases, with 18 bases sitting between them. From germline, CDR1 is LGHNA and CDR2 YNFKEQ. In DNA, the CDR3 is TGTGCCAGCAGCCAAGATGCCTTCCTGGCGGGCTCCAATCAGCCCCAGCATTTT. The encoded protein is CASSQDAFLAGSNQPQHF.

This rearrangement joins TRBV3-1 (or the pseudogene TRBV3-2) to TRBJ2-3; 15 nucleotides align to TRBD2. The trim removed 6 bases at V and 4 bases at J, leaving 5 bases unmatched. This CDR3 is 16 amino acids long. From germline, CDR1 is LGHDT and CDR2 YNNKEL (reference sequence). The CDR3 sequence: CASRPGLAGGADTQYF. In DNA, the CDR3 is TGTGCCAGCAGACCGGGACTAGCGGGAGGAGCAGATACGCAGTATTTT.

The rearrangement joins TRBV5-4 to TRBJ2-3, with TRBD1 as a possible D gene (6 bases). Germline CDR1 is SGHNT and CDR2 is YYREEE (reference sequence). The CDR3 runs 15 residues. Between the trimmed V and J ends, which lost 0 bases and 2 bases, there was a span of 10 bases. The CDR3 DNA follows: TGTGCCAGCAGCTTGGGGGGGCTGGTCACAGATACGCAGTATTTT. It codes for CASSLGGLVTDTQYF.

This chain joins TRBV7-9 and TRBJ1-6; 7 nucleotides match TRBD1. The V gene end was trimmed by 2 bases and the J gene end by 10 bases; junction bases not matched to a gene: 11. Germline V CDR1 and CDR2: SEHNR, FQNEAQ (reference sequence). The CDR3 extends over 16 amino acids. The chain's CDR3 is CASSLHQGQQGSPLHF. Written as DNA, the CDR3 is TGTGCCAGCAGCTTACACCAGGGACAGCAAGGGTCACCCCTCCACTTT.

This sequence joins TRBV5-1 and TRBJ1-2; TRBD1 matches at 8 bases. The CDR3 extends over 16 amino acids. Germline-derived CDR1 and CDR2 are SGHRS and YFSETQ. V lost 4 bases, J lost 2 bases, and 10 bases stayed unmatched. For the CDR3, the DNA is TGCGCCAGCAGCGGAAGGACAGGGCCGACGAACTATGGCTACACCTTC. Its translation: CASSGRTGPTNYGYTF. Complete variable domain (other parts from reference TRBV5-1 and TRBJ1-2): KAGVTQTPRYLIKTRGQQVTLSCSPISGHRSVSWYQQTPGQGLQFLFEYFSETQRNKGNFPGRFSGRQFSNSRSEMNVSTLELGDSALYLCASSGRTGPTNYGYTFGSGTRLTVV.

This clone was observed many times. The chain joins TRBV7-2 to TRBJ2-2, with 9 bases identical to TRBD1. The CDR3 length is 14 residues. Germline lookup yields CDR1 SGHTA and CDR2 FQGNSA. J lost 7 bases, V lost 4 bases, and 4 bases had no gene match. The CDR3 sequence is CASSSGQGIGELFF. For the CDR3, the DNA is TGTGCCAGCAGCTCCGGACAGGGGATCGGGGAGCTGTTTTTT.

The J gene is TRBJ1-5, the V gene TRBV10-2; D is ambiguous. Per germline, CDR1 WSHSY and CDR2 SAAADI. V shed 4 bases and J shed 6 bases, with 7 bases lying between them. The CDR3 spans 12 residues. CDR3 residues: CASSVSGQPQHF. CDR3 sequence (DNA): TGCGCCAGCAGTGTATCCGGTCAGCCCCAGCATTTT.

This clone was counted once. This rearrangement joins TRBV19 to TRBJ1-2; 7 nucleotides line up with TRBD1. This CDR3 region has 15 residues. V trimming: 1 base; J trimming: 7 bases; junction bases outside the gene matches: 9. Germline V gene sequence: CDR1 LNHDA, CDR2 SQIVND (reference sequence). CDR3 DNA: TGTGCCAGTAGTATAGGGGACTTCGGGACAGTTGGCTACACCTTC. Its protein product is CASSIGDFGTVGYTF.

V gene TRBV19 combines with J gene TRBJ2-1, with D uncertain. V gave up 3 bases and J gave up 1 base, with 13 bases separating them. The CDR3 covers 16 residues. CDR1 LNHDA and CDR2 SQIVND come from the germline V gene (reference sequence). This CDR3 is CASSIINYGSYNEQFF. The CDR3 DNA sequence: TGTGCCAGTAGTATTATTAACTATGGATCCTACAATGAGCAGTTCTTC.

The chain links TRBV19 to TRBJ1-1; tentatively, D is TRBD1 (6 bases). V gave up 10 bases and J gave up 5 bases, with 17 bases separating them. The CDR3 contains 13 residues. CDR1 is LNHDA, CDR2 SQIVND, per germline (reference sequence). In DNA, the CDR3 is TGTGCCACTACCAGGGGCGCAGGGACTGAAGCTTTCTTT. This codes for CATTRGAGTEAFF.

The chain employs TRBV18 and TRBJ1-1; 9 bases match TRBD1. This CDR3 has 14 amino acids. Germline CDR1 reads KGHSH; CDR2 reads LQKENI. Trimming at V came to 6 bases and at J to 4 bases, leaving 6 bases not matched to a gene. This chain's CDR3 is CASSQQGATTEAFF. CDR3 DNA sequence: TGTGCCAGCTCTCAACAGGGGGCGACCACTGAAGCTTTCTTT.

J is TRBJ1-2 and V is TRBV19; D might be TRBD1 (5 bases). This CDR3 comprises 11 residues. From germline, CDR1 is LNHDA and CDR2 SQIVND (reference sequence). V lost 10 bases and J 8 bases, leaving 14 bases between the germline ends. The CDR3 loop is CATGGTDGYTF. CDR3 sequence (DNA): TGTGCCACGGGAGGGACGGACGGCTACACCTTC.

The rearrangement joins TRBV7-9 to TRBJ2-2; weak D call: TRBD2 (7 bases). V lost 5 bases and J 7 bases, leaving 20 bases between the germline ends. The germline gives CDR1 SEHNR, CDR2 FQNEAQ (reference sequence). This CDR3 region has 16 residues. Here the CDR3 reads CASSPPVGGRSGELFF. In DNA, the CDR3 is TGTGCCAGCAGCCCTCCTGTGGGGGGGCGGAGCGGGGAGCTGTTTTTT. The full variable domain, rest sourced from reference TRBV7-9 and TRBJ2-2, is DTGVSQNPRHKITKRGQNVTFRCDPISEHNRLYWYRQTLGQGPEFLTYFQNEAQLEKSRLLSDRFSAERPKGSFSTLEIQRTEQGDSAMYLCASSPPVGGRSGELFFGEGSRLTVL.

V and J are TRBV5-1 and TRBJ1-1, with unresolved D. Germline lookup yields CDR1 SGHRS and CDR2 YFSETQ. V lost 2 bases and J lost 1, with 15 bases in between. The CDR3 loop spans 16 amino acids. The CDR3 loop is CASSFSEGTGNTEAFF. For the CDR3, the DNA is TGCGCCAGCAGCTTTTCCGAGGGAACGGGGAACACTGAAGCTTTCTTT.

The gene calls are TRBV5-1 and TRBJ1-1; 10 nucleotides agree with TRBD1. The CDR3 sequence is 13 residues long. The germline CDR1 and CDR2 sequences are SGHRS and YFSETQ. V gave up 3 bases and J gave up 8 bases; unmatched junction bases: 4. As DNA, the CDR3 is TGCGCCAGCAGCTACCCGGGACAGGGGGAAGCTTTCTTT. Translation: CASSYPGQGEAFF.

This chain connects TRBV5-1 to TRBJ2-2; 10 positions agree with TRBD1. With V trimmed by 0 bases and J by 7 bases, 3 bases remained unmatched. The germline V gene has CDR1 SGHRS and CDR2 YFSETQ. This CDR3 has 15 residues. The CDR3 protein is CASSLDGTGDGELFF. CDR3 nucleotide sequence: TGCGCCAGCAGCTTGGATGGGACAGGGGACGGGGAGCTGTTTTTT. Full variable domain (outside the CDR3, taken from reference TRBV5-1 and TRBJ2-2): KAGVTQTPRYLIKTRGQQVTLSCSPISGHRSVSWYQQTPGQGLQFLFEYFSETQRNKGNFPGRFSGRQFSNSRSEMNVSTLELGDSALYLCASSLDGTGDGELFFGEGSRLTVL.

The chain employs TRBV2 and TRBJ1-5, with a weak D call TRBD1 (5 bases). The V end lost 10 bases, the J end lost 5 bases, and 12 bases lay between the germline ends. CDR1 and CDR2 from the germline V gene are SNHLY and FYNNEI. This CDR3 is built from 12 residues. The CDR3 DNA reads TGTGCCACCGGGAGGGGCGATCAGCCCCAGCATTTT. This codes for CATGRGDQPQHF.

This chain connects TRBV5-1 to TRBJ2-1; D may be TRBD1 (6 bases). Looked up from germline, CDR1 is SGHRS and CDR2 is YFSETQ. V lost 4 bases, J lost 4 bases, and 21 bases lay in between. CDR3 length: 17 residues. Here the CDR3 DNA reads TGCGCCAGCAGCCCAGCTACAGGGTCGGCATTATACAATGAGCAGTTCTTC. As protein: CASSPATGSALYNEQFF.

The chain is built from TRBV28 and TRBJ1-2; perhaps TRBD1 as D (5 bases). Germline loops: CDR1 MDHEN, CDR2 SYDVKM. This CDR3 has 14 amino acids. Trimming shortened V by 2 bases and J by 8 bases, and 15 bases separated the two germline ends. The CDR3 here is CASSLTAEGRGYTF. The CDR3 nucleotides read TGTGCCAGCAGTTTAACCGCGGAGGGACGAGGCTACACCTTC.

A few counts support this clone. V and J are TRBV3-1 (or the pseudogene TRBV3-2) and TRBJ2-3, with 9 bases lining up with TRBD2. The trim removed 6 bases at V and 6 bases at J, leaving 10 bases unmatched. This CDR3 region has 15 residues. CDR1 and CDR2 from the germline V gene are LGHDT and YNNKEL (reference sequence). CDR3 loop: CASRSGREGLDTQYF. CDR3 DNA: TGTGCCAGCAGATCTGGGCGGGAGGGGTTGGATACGCAGTATTTT.

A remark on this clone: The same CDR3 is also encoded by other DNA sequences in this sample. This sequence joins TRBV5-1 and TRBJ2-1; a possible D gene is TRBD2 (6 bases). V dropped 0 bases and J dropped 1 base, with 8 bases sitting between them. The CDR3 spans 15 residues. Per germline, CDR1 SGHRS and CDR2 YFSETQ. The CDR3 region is CASSLDGSSYNEQFF. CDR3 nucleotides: TGCGCCAGCAGCTTGGACGGGAGTTCCTACAATGAGCAGTTCTTC.

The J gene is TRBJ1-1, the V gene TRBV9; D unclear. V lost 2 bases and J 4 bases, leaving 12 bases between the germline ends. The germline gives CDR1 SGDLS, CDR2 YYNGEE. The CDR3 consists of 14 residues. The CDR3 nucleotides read TGTGCCAGCAGCGTCAACGTTCGGGGCACTGAAGCTTTCTTT. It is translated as CASSVNVRGTEAFF.

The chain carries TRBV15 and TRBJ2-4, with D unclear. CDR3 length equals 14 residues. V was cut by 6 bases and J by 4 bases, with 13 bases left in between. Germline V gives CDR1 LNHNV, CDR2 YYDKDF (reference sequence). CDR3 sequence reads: CATRRGDSKNIQYF. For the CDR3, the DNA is TGTGCCACCAGGCGAGGTGATTCAAAAAACATTCAGTACTTC.

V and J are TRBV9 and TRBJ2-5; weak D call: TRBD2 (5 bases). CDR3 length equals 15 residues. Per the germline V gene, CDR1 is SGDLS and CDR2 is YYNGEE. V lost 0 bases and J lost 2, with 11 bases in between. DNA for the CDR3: TGTGCCAGCAGCGTAGCGGGAACAGTTCAAGAGACCCAGTACTTC. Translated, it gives CASSVAGTVQETQYF.

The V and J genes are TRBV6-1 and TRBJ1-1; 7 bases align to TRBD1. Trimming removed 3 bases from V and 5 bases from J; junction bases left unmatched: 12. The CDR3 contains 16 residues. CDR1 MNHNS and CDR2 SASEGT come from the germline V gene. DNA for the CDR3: TGTGCCAGCAGTGAGCTGGACAGGCGGTATCTGACTGAAGCTTTCTTT. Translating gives CASSELDRRYLTEAFF.

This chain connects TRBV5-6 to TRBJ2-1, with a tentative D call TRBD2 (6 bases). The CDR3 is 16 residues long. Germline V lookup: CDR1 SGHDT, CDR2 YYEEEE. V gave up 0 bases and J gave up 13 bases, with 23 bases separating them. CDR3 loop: CASSLALGGKVREQFF. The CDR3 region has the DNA TGTGCCAGCAGCTTGGCCTTGGGCGGGAAGGTACGGGAACAGTTCTTC.